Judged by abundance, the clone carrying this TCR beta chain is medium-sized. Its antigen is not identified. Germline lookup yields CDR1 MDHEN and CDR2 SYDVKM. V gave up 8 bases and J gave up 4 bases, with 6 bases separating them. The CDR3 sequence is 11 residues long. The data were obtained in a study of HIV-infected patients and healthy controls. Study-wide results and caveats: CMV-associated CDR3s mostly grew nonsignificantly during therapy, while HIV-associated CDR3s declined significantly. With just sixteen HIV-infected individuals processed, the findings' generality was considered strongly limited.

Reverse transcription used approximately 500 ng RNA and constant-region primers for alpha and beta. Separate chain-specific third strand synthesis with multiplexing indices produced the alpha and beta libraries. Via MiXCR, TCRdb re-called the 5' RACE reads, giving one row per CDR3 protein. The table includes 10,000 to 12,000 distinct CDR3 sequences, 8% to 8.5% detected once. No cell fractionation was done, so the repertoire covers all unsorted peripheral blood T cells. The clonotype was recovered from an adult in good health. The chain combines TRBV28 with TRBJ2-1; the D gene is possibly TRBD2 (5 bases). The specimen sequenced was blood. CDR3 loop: CASGSYNEQFF. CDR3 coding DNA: TGTGCCAGCGGGAGTTACAATGAGCAGTTCTTC.